The following is a T cell receptor beta chain sequence with its context. The sample belongs to a study of blood T cell repertoires in COVID-19. In the study overall: T cells, B-cell-depleted T cells, or PBMCs provided the cDNA or gDNA that served as material.

Germline V gives CDR1 LNHDA, CDR2 SQIVND (reference sequence). This CDR3 is built from 16 residues. The V gene end was trimmed by 0 bases and the J gene end by 5 bases; junction bases not matched to a gene: 2. Only in-frame clones appear in the TCRdb table, and some are missing; sequencing was by immunoSEQ multiplex PCR. The repertoire holds about 380,000 clones, roughly 90% seen once, with 1% to 1.5% in the top ten. The V call is TRBV19, the J call TRBJ2-3, with 13 bases aligning to TRBD2. This clonotype originated in a man between 40 and 49 years old with acute or convalescent COVID-19. The specimen sequenced was peripheral blood. Here the CDR3 reads CASSIDRLAGGDTQYF. CDR3 bases: TGTGCCAGTAGTATAGATCGACTAGCGGGAGGAGATACGCAGTATTTT. Combining the CDR3 with reference TRBV19 and TRBJ2-3 gives the whole variable domain DGGITQSPKYLFRKEGQNVTLSCEQNLNHDAMYWYRQDPGQGLRLIYYSQIVNDFQKGDIAEGYSVSREKKESFPLTVTSAQKNPTAFYLCASSIDRLAGGDTQYFGPGTRLTVL.